These T cell receptor beta chains were read from a single sample in a study of T cell changes during pregnancy in multiple sclerosis. TCRdb keeps only in-frame clones here, not all; method: immunoSEQ multiplex PCR. The sample holds about 31,000 clones, around nine tenths seen once. Source: CD4+ T cells from peripheral blood mononuclear cells, taken in the first trimester of pregnancy. These receptors were taken from a female donor in good health, enrolled as a control in a pregnancy study. CDR3s include the opening cysteine and the closing phenylalanine or tryptophan. The D gene is left open where the match is weak. Clone sizes are given selectively: once, few, many, or a class where the clone is expanded.

DNA: TGTGCCAGCAGCTTGGCTTCTTACAATGAGCAGTTCTTC
CDR3: CASSLASYNEQFF
V: TRBV11-1
J: TRBJ2-1
D: .
size: .

DNA: TGCGCCAGTGGAAAAGGGGGGGCGGAAATGAACACTGAAGCTTTCTTT
CDR3: CASGKGGAEMNTEAFF
V: TRBV5-1
J: TRBJ1-1
D: .
size: once

DNA: TGTGCCAGCAGCCAAGATCGGGGGGGCGATGGCTACACCTTC
CDR3: CASSQDRGGDGYTF
V: TRBV4-2
J: TRBJ1-2
D: .
size: .

DNA: TGTGCCAGCAGCGCGGGAGTTTCACCCCTCCACTTT
CDR3: CASSAGVSPLHF
V: TRBV7-2
J: TRBJ1-6
D: .
size: .

DNA: TGTGCCAGCAGCTTGGCCGGGGCAGGGGGCACTGAAGCTTTCTTT
CDR3: CASSLAGAGGTEAFF
V: TRBV5-5
J: TRBJ1-1
D: TRBD1
size: .

DNA: TGTGCCAGCAGAGCGGGACGGCAGAACACTGAAGCTTTCTTT
CDR3: CASRAGRQNTEAFF
V: TRBV7-6
J: TRBJ1-1
D: .
size: .

DNA: TGTGCCAGCACGGGACTGTCCCTCTCTGGAAACACCATATATTTT
CDR3: CASTGLSLSGNTIYF
V: TRBV6-5
J: TRBJ1-3
D: .
size: .

DNA: TGTGCCAGCAGCTTGATAGGTACAGTTCGGGAAGCTTTCTTT
CDR3: CASSLIGTVREAFF
V: TRBV5-8
J: TRBJ1-1
D: .
size: .

DNA: TGTGCCAGCAGGGGGACAACTGGAAACACCATATATTTT
CDR3: CASRGTTGNTIYF
V: TRBV7-2
J: TRBJ1-3
D: .
size: .

DNA: TGCAGCGTTGAAGATCTGGAGGGGGCGGGGGGCTACACCTTC
CDR3: CSVEDLEGAGGYTF
V: TRBV29-1
J: TRBJ1-2
D: TRBD1
size: once

DNA: TGTGCCAGCAGCTGGAACACTAGGAAAACTCTGAGGAACACTGAAGCTTTCTTT
CDR3: CASSWNTRKTLRNTEAFF
V: TRBV7-8
J: TRBJ1-1
D: .
size: few

DNA: TGTGCCAGCTCATCGACAGGGGGGGACTATGGCTACACCTTC
CDR3: CASSSTGGDYGYTF
V: TRBV18
J: TRBJ1-2
D: TRBD1
size: .

DNA: TGTGCCAGCAGCTTGTTAAACTCTGGAAACACCATATATTTT
CDR3: CASSLLNSGNTIYF
V: TRBV7-9
J: TRBJ1-3
D: .
size: .

DNA: TGTGCCAGCTCAGCGAGGAACACTGAAGCTTTCTTT
CDR3: CASSARNTEAFF
V: TRBV18
J: TRBJ1-1
D: .
size: .

DNA: TGTGCCAGTAGTGGAAAGCGCGGGGGCTGGTACAATGAGCAGTTCTTC
CDR3: CASSGKRGGWYNEQFF
V: TRBV19
J: TRBJ2-1
D: .
size: .

DNA: TGTGCCTGGAGTCACGGACAGGCCAACTATGGCTACACCTTC
CDR3: CAWSHGQANYGYTF
V: TRBV30
J: TRBJ1-2
D: TRBD1
size: .

DNA: TGTGCCAGCAGGGGACAGGGGGCGTCTGACTATGGCTACACCTTC
CDR3: CASRGQGASDYGYTF
V: TRBV2
J: TRBJ1-2
D: TRBD1
size: .

DNA: TGTGCCCTAGGGGACACTGAAGCTTTCTTT
CDR3: CALGDTEAFF
V: TRBV7-9
J: TRBJ1-1
D: .
size: .

DNA: TGTGCCAGTTCACGGGACTCACAAGAGACCCAGTACTTC
CDR3: CASSRDSQETQYF
V: TRBV18
J: TRBJ2-5
D: .
size: medium-sized

DNA: TGCGCCAGCAGCCAAGAAGGCGGGGGGCCTTATAATTCACCCCTCCACTTT
CDR3: CASSQEGGGPYNSPLHF
V: TRBV4-1
J: TRBJ1-6
D: .
size: .

DNA: TGCGCCAGCAGCACCGACAGGGGAGGGTTTAGTGAGTATGAGCAGTTCTTC
CDR3: CASSTDRGGFSEYEQFF
V: TRBV5-1
J: TRBJ2-1
D: .
size: .

DNA: TGTGCCAGCAGTCGGGGACAGGGATTCAATCAGCCCCAGCATTTT
CDR3: CASSRGQGFNQPQHF
V: TRBV27
J: TRBJ1-5
D: TRBD1
size: .

DNA: TGTGCCAGCAGCGTAGACAGTACCTACGAGCAGTACTTC
CDR3: CASSVDSTYEQYF
V: TRBV9
J: TRBJ2-7
D: .
size: .

DNA: TGTGCCAGCAGCTTAACCCACGGGACTGAAGCTTTCTTT
CDR3: CASSLTHGTEAFF
V: TRBV7-2
J: TRBJ1-1
D: .
size: .

DNA: TGCGCCAGCAGCTTGGGGACAAACTACGAGCAGTACTTC
CDR3: CASSLGTNYEQYF
V: TRBV5-1
J: TRBJ2-7
D: .
size: .

DNA: TGTGCCAGCAGCTCCAGACAGGGGATTGAAGCTTTCTTT
CDR3: CASSSRQGIEAFF
V: TRBV13
J: TRBJ1-1
D: TRBD1
size: few

DNA: TGTGCCAGCAGGGAAACAGGGGGCACTGAAGCTTTCTTT
CDR3: CASRETGGTEAFF
V: TRBV6-4
J: TRBJ1-1
D: TRBD1
size: few

DNA: TGTGCCAGCAGCTTAGTCGAGGGGGCCTACGAGCAGTACTTC
CDR3: CASSLVEGAYEQYF
V: TRBV7-6
J: TRBJ2-7
D: .
size: .

DNA: TGTGCCAGCAGCGCAAGACAGTGGCGATACACTGAAGCTTTCTTT
CDR3: CASSARQWRYTEAFF
V: TRBV11-3
J: TRBJ1-1
D: .
size: once

DNA: TGTGCCAGCAGCTTCCGGGGTTCTAACTATGGCTACACCTTC
CDR3: CASSFRGSNYGYTF
V: TRBV5-4
J: TRBJ1-2
D: .
size: .

DNA: TGTGCCAGCAGCCCAAAGGGCGTAGCGGGGGGGACCTACAATGAGCAGTTCTTC
CDR3: CASSPKGVAGGTYNEQFF
V: TRBV11-2
J: TRBJ2-1
D: TRBD2
size: .

DNA: TGTGCCAGCAGTTACGGGAGGGCCCTACTCACAGATACGCAGTATTTT
CDR3: CASSYGRALLTDTQYF
V: TRBV6-5
J: TRBJ2-3
D: TRBD2
size: .

DNA: TGCGCCAGCAGCCAGGGCCTTCCCCAGGGATTTATCTACGAGCAGTACTTC
CDR3: CASSQGLPQGFIYEQYF
V: TRBV4-1
J: TRBJ2-7
D: .
size: once

DNA: TGTGCCAGCAGTGACACAGGGACAAACTCTGGAAACACCATATATTTT
CDR3: CASSDTGTNSGNTIYF
V: TRBV25-1
J: TRBJ1-3
D: .
size: .

DNA: TGTGCCAGCAGCTTATGGCTAGCGGGGGCCCACTACGAGCAGTACTTC
CDR3: CASSLWLAGAHYEQYF
V: TRBV5-6
J: TRBJ2-7
D: TRBD2
size: .